The present entry profiles one TCR beta chain with its context. This record belongs to a study of shared clonotypes between healthy human individuals. Germline V gene lookup returns CDR1 SGHKS and CDR2 YYEKEE (reference sequence). The CDR3 length is 12 residues. Trimming took 2 bases from V and 12 from J, leaving 14 bases between them. Recent acute infections and vaccinations were absent in the healthy HIV-negative adult donors. Produced via immunoSEQ multiplex PCR; TCRdb's table is partial and in-frame only. The repertoire has more than 400,000 clones, 81% of them found once; the top ten carry 12%. The receptor's source is a woman aged 40-49 years in good health. Some clones in this sample may be carry-over from other donors' samples. The sequenced sample consisted of PBMCs. The gene calls are TRBV5-5 and TRBJ1-1; possibly TRBD1 for D (6 bases). The CDR3 nucleotides read TGTGCCAGCAGCTTCTCAGGGGATTTTTCTTTCTTT. It specifies CASSFSGDFSFF.